Shown below are 10 T cell receptor beta chains from a single sample sequenced in a study of cytomegalovirus exposure and HLA in healthy donors. Researchers ran the PCR with 60 Vbeta and 13 Jbeta primers. Sequenced by immunoSEQ multiplex PCR; TCRdb stores in-frame clones only, minus some. This repertoire shows roughly 290,000 clones, approximately 80% found once; its top ten account for about 0.3%. The specimen was PBMCs. All receptors derive from a girl aged 2 to 10 in good health and CMV-seronegative.

The V and J genes are TRBV7-8 and TRBJ2-6; 7 nucleotides align to TRBD1. The CDR3 covers 16 residues. Germline loops: CDR1 SGHVS, CDR2 FQNEAQ. Trimming removed 1 base from V and 2 bases from J; junction bases left unmatched: 2. For the CDR3, the DNA is TGTGCCAGCAGCTTAGTAGGGGGCGCTGGGGCCAACGTCCTGACTTTC. It specifies CASSLVGGAGANVLTF.

CDR3 sequence reads: CASSLGSGEQYF. DNA of the CDR3: TGTGCCAGCAGCTTAGGATCGGGCGAGCAGTACTTC. The genes are TRBV7-9 and TRBJ2-7; D not resolved. The germline V and J ends were trimmed by 1 base and 6 bases, with 7 bases remaining between them. Germline values: CDR1 SEHNR, CDR2 FQNEAQ (reference sequence). The CDR3 extends over 12 amino acids.

This rearrangement joins TRBV7-8 to TRBJ1-5; D not resolved. The germline gives CDR1 SGHVS, CDR2 FQNEAQ. With 6 bases removed from V and 5 bases from J, the gap between germline ends came to 23 bases. This CDR3 has 17 residues. The CDR3 here is CASSSDRFQQTHQPQHF. CDR3 DNA: TGTGCCAGCAGTTCAGATCGGTTTCAACAGACCCATCAGCCCCAGCATTTT.

The rearrangement links TRBV6-1 to TRBJ1-4, with D unresolved. V lost 6 bases to trimming and J lost 4 bases, with 15 bases between them. The CDR3 extends over 15 amino acids. Germline lookup yields CDR1 MNHNS and CDR2 SASEGT. The CDR3 sequence: CASRSHSSHNEKLFF. The CDR3 DNA follows: TGTGCCAGCAGGTCCCACTCAAGTCATAATGAAAAACTGTTTTTT.

The CDR3 region has the DNA TGTGCCAGCAGCCCGGCACCACGACAGGGCCTTAACTATGGCTACACCTTC. The encoded protein is CASSPAPRQGLNYGYTF. This rearrangement joins TRBV5-5 to TRBJ1-2, with TRBD1 matching over 7 bases. Trimming cost V 4 bases and J 1 base; bases outside gene matches: 13. The CDR3 covers 17 residues. CDR1 SGHKS and CDR2 YYEKEE come from the germline V gene (reference sequence).

This clone showed up just a few times. The chain carries TRBV13 and TRBJ2-1; 10 bases map to TRBD2. The trim removed 3 bases at V and 0 bases at J, leaving 2 bases unmatched. This CDR3 has 16 residues. The V gene's germline CDR1 is PRHDT and CDR2 FYEKMQ (reference sequence). The CDR3 DNA reads as TGTGCCAGCAGCTTGGAGCGGGGGGGCTCCTACAATGAGCAGTTCTTC. Translation gives CASSLERGGSYNEQFF.

This chain connects TRBV11-2 to TRBJ1-2, with TRBD1 matching over 7 bases. V shed 1 base and J 7 bases; nucleotides not matched to a gene: 9. This CDR3 spans 15 amino acids. Looked up from germline, CDR1 is SGHAT and CDR2 is FQNNGV. The CDR3 coding sequence is TGTGCCAGCAGCTTAGGCTTTAAGGGGGCGCTTGGCTACACCTTC. This translates into CASSLGFKGALGYTF.

This clone came up a few times. V usage is TRBV11-2 and J usage is TRBJ1-1; maybe TRBD1 (6 bases). There are 16 residues in the CDR3. From germline, CDR1 is SGHAT and CDR2 FQNNGV. The ends were cut back, 1 base at V and 4 bases at J, with 16 bases in the middle. The CDR3 sequence: CASSLAWGRGSTEAFF. CDR3 coding DNA: TGTGCCAGCAGCTTAGCCTGGGGGCGCGGGTCCACTGAAGCTTTCTTT.

V usage is TRBV10-2 and J usage is TRBJ1-6, with TRBD1 as a possible D gene (5 bases). This CDR3 is built from 18 residues. Germline-derived CDR1 and CDR2 are WSHSY and SAAADI. V lost 0 bases, J lost 4 bases, and 16 bases lay in between. CDR3 in amino acids: CASSESHLKTAYNSPLHF. CDR3 sequence (DNA): TGCGCCAGCAGTGAGTCTCATCTGAAGACAGCTTATAATTCACCCCTCCACTTT.

The chain joins TRBV7-2 to TRBJ2-2; possibly TRBD2 for D (5 bases). The CDR3 totals 19 residues. Looked up from germline, CDR1 is SGHTA and CDR2 is FQGNSA. V gave up 5 bases and J gave up 4 bases, with 26 bases separating them. Written as DNA, the CDR3 is TGTGCCAGCAGCGCTCAGTCCCCTCCACTGGGAGTTTCCACCGGGGAGCTGTTTTTT. Encoded protein: CASSAQSPPLGVSTGELFF.